This passage covers 25 T cell receptor beta chains from one sample sequenced in a study of glioma-infiltrating T cells after dendritic cell vaccination. Time point specified: after dendritic cell vaccination, including at tumor progression/relapse. Clones were sequenced by immunoSEQ multiplex PCR, and TCRdb holds only the in-frame ones, with some missing. The top ten clones hold 5% to 6.5% of a sample with about 50,000 clones, around nine tenths of them seen once. The specimen was blood, collected after dendritic cell vaccination. All receptors come from a human donor with glioblastoma.

The chain employs TRBV7-9 and TRBJ1-4, with TRBD1 matching over 7 bases. This CDR3 region has 14 residues. Trimming removed 8 bases from V and 8 bases from J; junction bases left unmatched: 11. CDR1 is SEHNR, CDR2 FQNEAQ, per germline (reference sequence). In nucleotides, the CDR3 is TGTGCCAGCGGCCGAGGGACAGAAGGCGAAAAACTGTTTTTT. It codes for CASGRGTEGEKLFF.

V is TRBV7-3 and J is TRBJ2-1, with unresolved D. Germline-derived CDR1 and CDR2 are SGHTA and FQGTGA. V lost 3 bases and J lost 0, with 9 bases in between. There are 15 residues in the CDR3. The CDR3 is CASSFDIGSYNEQFF. CDR3 DNA sequence: TGTGCCAGCAGCTTTGACATCGGCTCCTACAATGAGCAGTTCTTC.

The genes are TRBV7-3 and TRBJ2-2, with a tentative D call TRBD1 (6 bases). In germline, CDR1 is SGHTA, CDR2 FQGTGA. There are 18 residues in the CDR3. V dropped 4 bases and J dropped 2 bases, with 20 bases sitting between them. CDR3 protein: CASSSPRDMTGNTGELFF. The CDR3 region has the DNA TGTGCCAGCAGCTCCCCGAGGGACATGACAGGCAACACCGGGGAGCTGTTTTTT. The full variable domain, in which reference TRBV7-3 and TRBJ2-2 provide the parts outside the CDR3, is GAGVSQTPSNKVTEKGKYVELRCDPISGHTALYWYRQSLGQGPEFLIYFQGTGAADDSGLPNDRFFAVRPEGSVSTLKIQRTERGDSAVYLCASSSPRDMTGNTGELFFGEGSRLTVL.

J is TRBJ2-7 and V is TRBV28; D may be TRBD2 (6 bases). The CDR3 loop spans 13 amino acids. Germline CDR1 reads MDHEN; CDR2 reads SYDVKM. Trimming left V 6 bases short and J 4 bases short, with 13 bases between. The CDR3 nucleotides read TGTGCCAGCAGCATGAGGAGGGAGTACGAGCAGTACTTC. Translating gives CASSMRREYEQYF.

The chain combines TRBV2 with TRBJ2-7; 13 bases match TRBD2. The CDR3 has 15 amino acids. The germline V gene has CDR1 SNHLY and CDR2 FYNNEI. Trimming removed 6 bases from V and 2 bases from J; junction bases left unmatched: 4. The CDR3 sequence is CASSATSGRAYEQYF. Here the CDR3 DNA reads TGTGCCAGCAGCGCCACTAGCGGGAGGGCCTACGAGCAGTACTTC.

This clone was seen more than once but under ten times. This chain links TRBV25-1 with TRBJ1-4; TRBD1 is a possible D gene (5 bases). The CDR3 has 15 residues. CDR1 and CDR2 from the germline V gene are MGHDK and SYGVNS. The ends were cut back, 2 bases at V and 7 bases at J, with 14 bases in the middle. In DNA form, the CDR3 reads TGTGCCAGCAGTGAAGACTGGGGACTAGGTGAAAAACTGTTTTTT. Translation gives CASSEDWGLGEKLFF.

J is TRBJ1-2 and V is TRBV29-1, with 9 bases identical to TRBD1. Per germline, CDR1 SQVTM and CDR2 ANQGSEA. The CDR3 covers 15 residues. The junction had 14 bases not matched to a gene; V was cut back by 6 bases and J by 6 bases. The CDR3 region has the DNA TGCAGCGTGGTAAGGGTGACGGGACAGGGTGATGGCTACACCTTC. Protein product: CSVVRVTGQGDGYTF.

The chain links TRBV27 to TRBJ2-7; D possibly corresponds to TRBD1 (5 bases). V was cut by 2 bases and J by 3 bases, with 8 bases left in between. Germline values: CDR1 MNHEY, CDR2 SMNVEV (reference sequence). The CDR3 has 13 residues. DNA of the CDR3: TGTGCCAGCAGTTTAGGGGCAATCTACGAGCAGTACTTC. Its protein product is CASSLGAIYEQYF.

J is TRBJ2-1 and V is TRBV7-3; the D gene is possibly TRBD2 (7 bases). Trimming pared 5 bases from V and 8 bases from J, leaving 22 bases between. CDR3 length: 16 residues. The germline CDR1 and CDR2 sequences are SGHTA and FQGTGA. The CDR3 region has the DNA TGTGCCAGCAGCCGATCTGGGGGAGGGGGGGCGTATGAGCAGTTCTTC. Translation gives CASSRSGGGGAYEQFF.

J is TRBJ1-5 and V is TRBV28, with D perhaps TRBD1 (5 bases). CDR3 length: 18 residues. The germline CDR1 and CDR2 sequences are MDHEN and SYDVKM. With 8 bases removed from V and 2 bases from J, the gap between germline ends came to 25 bases. CDR3 DNA sequence: TGTGCCAGCTCGCCCCTTTCGGGGGTTTTGCTTGGCAATCAGCCCCAGCATTTT. This encodes CASSPLSGVLLGNQPQHF.

The chain carries TRBV10-3 and TRBJ2-1, with 7 bases identical to TRBD1. After removal of 5 bases from V and 6 bases from J, the junction contained 7 bases not matched to a gene. The CDR3 is 14 amino acids. In germline, CDR1 is ENHRY, CDR2 SYGVKD. CDR3 protein: CAISREQGSNEQFF. CDR3 bases: TGTGCCATCAGTAGAGAACAGGGGAGCAATGAGCAGTTCTTC.

This chain joins TRBV27 and TRBJ2-1; TRBD2 aligns across 7 bases. Germline V gives CDR1 MNHEY, CDR2 SMNVEV (reference sequence). Trimming removed 5 bases from V and 3 bases from J; junction bases left unmatched: 7. CDR3 length: 15 residues. The CDR3 spells CASSVLGLVYNEQFF. CDR3 bases: TGTGCCAGCAGTGTGTTAGGACTAGTCTACAATGAGCAGTTCTTC.

This clone was recorded a few times. The V gene is TRBV2, the J gene TRBJ1-4; 9 bases are a match to TRBD1. Trimming at V came to 6 bases and at J to 8 bases, leaving 10 bases not matched to a gene. CDR1 is SNHLY, CDR2 FYNNEI, per germline. This CDR3 comprises 15 residues. The CDR3 DNA follows: TGTGCCAGCAGGGAACAGGGGGCTTCGGGGGAAAAACTGTTTTTT. It encodes CASREQGASGEKLFF.

The rearrangement uses TRBV7-3 and TRBJ2-3, with 8 bases matching TRBD2. CDR1 SGHTA and CDR2 FQGTGA come from the germline V gene. V gave up 6 bases and J gave up 2 bases; unmatched junction bases: 7. This CDR3 region has 15 residues. In DNA, the CDR3 is TGTGCCAGCAGACTGACTAGCGCTGTCACAGATACGCAGTATTTT. Protein sequence: CASRLTSAVTDTQYF.

The rearrangement links TRBV28 to TRBJ2-5, with D hard to call. The ends were cut back, 6 bases at V and 5 bases at J, with 10 bases in the middle. The CDR3 loop spans 12 amino acids. The germline V gene encodes CDR1 MDHEN and CDR2 SYDVKM. For the CDR3, the DNA is TGTGCCAGCAGCTCTAGATGGGAGACCCAGTACTTC. It codes for CASSSRWETQYF.

The chain employs TRBV9 and TRBJ2-7; D not certain. Looked up from germline, CDR1 is SGDLS and CDR2 is YYNGEE. Deletions cut 4 bases from V and 2 bases from J, with 4 bases between. The CDR3 length is 11 residues. The CDR3 region is CASSFTYEQYF. The CDR3, as DNA: TGTGCCAGCAGCTTTACCTACGAGCAGTACTTC.

The table lists this clone with a few counts. The chain uses TRBV7-9 and TRBJ1-2, with D possibly TRBD1 on 6 matching bases. Germline V gene data show CDR1 as SEHNR and CDR2 as FQNEAQ (reference sequence). The V and J ends lost 5 bases and 2 bases respectively, with 15 bases between them. The CDR3 loop spans 15 amino acids. The CDR3 DNA is TGTGCCAGCAGCCACGGGGGGCTCTGGAACTATGGCTACACCTTC. Protein sequence: CASSHGGLWNYGYTF. Full variable domain (missing parts from reference TRBV7-9 and TRBJ1-2): DTGVSQNPRHKITKRGQNVTFRCDPISEHNRLYWYRQTLGQGPEFLTYFQNEAQLEKSRLLSDRFSAERPKGSFSTLEIQRTEQGDSAMYLCASSHGGLWNYGYTFGSGTRLTVV.

The chain has TRBV19 and TRBJ1-3, with a weak D call TRBD1 (6 bases). The V end lost 4 bases, the J end lost 3 bases, and 7 bases lay between the germline ends. CDR3 size: 13 residues. Germline V gives CDR1 LNHDA, CDR2 SQIVND (reference sequence). This chain's CDR3 is CASSTGVGNTIYF. CDR3 bases: TGTGCCAGTAGTACAGGGGTTGGAAACACCATATATTTT. Using reference TRBV19 and TRBJ1-3 for the parts outside the CDR3, the full variable domain is DGGITQSPKYLFRKEGQNVTLSCEQNLNHDAMYWYRQDPGQGLRLIYYSQIVNDFQKGDIAEGYSVSREKKESFPLTVTSAQKNPTAFYLCASSTGVGNTIYFGEGSWLTVV.

This chain links TRBV11-2 with TRBJ2-1; 13 bases agree with TRBD2. V gave up 0 bases and J gave up 9 bases; unmatched junction bases: 2. Germline loops: CDR1 SGHAT, CDR2 FQNNGV. The CDR3 totals 15 residues. DNA of the CDR3: TGTGCCAGCAGCTTAGAGGGGACTAGCGGGACTGAGCAGTTCTTC. The encoded protein is CASSLEGTSGTEQFF.

This chain joins TRBV10-3 and TRBJ2-1, with TRBD2 matching 11 bases. V lost 9 bases and J lost 9; bases outside the gene matches: 7. Germline lookup yields CDR1 ENHRY and CDR2 SYGVKD. This CDR3 is built from 13 residues. CDR3 sequence (DNA): TGTGCCATGAAGACTAGCGGGAAGGGTGAGCAGTTCTTC. Translation gives CAMKTSGKGEQFF.

V and J are TRBV2 and TRBJ2-5, with D tentatively TRBD2 (5 bases). This CDR3 has 14 amino acids. V was pared by 4 bases and J by 5 bases, with 14 bases between. Germline CDR1 and CDR2: SNHLY and FYNNEI. The DNA of the CDR3 is TGTGCCAGCAGTGTCTCGGCTAGCTCGGAGACCCAGTACTTC. This gives the protein CASSVSASSETQYF.

V usage is TRBV15 and J usage is TRBJ1-1, with a possible D match to TRBD1 (5 bases). The length of the CDR3 is 13 residues. V was pared by 0 bases and J by 7 bases, with 9 bases between. Germline CDR1 is LNHNV and CDR2 is YYDKDF (reference sequence). The CDR3 is CATSREWGSEAFF. CDR3 bases: TGTGCCACCAGCAGAGAGTGGGGCAGTGAAGCTTTCTTT. The full variable domain, in which reference TRBV15 and TRBJ1-1 provide the parts outside the CDR3, is DAMVIQNPRYQVTQFGKPVTLSCSQTLNHNVMYWYQQKSSQAPKLLFHYYDKDFNNEADTPDNFQSRRPNTSFCFLDIRSPGLGDTAMYLCATSREWGSEAFFGQGTRLTVV.

J is TRBJ1-1 and V is TRBV10-3, with 9 bases identical to TRBD1. V lost 4 bases to trimming and J lost 5 bases; unmatched junction nucleotides: 2. CDR1 and CDR2 from the germline V gene are ENHRY and SYGVKD. The CDR3 totals 13 residues. CDR3 loop: CAISGQGGTEAFF. The DNA of the CDR3 is TGTGCCATCAGTGGACAGGGGGGGACTGAAGCTTTCTTT.

V gene TRBV19 combines with J gene TRBJ1-1, with TRBD1 identical over 10 bases. Germline values: CDR1 LNHDA, CDR2 SQIVND (reference sequence). This CDR3 has 15 amino acids. J was trimmed by 4 bases and V by 6 bases; bases with no gene match: 8. CDR3 sequence: CASRVSGQGITEAFF. In nucleotides, the CDR3 is TGTGCCAGTAGGGTTTCGGGACAGGGGATCACTGAAGCTTTCTTT.

This clone was detected once. CDR3 residues: CASSTDGNTEAFF. The CDR3 coding sequence is TGTGCCAGCAGCACAGACGGGAACACTGAAGCTTTCTTT. The genes are TRBV11-2 and TRBJ1-1; D remains unclear. Germline V lookup: CDR1 SGHAT, CDR2 FQNNGV. V lost 5 bases, J lost 1 base, and 8 bases lay in between. The CDR3 runs 13 residues.